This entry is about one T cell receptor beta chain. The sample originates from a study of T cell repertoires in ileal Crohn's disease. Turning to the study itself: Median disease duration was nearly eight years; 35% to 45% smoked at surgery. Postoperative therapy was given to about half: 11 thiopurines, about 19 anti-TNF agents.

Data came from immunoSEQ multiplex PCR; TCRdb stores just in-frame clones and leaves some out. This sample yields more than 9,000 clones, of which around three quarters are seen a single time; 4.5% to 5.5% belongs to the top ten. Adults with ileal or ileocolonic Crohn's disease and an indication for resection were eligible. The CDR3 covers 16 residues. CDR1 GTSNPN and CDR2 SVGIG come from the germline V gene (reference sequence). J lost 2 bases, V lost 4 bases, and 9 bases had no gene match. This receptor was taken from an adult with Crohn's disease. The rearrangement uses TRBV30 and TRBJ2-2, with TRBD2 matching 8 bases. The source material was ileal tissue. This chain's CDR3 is CAWTGKAGGNTGELFF. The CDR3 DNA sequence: TGTGCCTGGACGGGCAAGGCGGGAGGAAACACCGGGGAGCTGTTTTTT.